This record concerns one T cell receptor (beta chain) sequence. Its target is unknown. A single base separates this from a much larger clone, so it may be a read error. This sample was included in a study of early T cells in non-severe SARS-CoV-2 infection. Study background: The sequenced material was bulk RNA from unsorted whole blood, and its chains were unpaired. Findings and caveats of the study: VDJdb matching, biased toward anti-spike CD8 responses, missed private and CD4 specificities.

V was pared by 10 bases and J by 2 bases, with 6 bases of the junction left unmatched. The germline V gene encodes CDR1 MNHEY and CDR2 SVGEGT. The CDR3 is made up of 15 amino acids. Individual cDNA molecules received unique molecular identifiers. One entry per CDR3 protein results from TCRdb running MiXCR on the 5' RACE reads. The top ten clones hold approximately 7.3% of a sample with around 110,000 distinct CDR3 sequences, around 10% of them seen once. The chain links TRBV6-2 or TRBV6-3 to TRBJ1-5, with TRBD1 identical over 12 bases. The source of this sequence is an adult who was a healthcare worker with PCR-confirmed SARS-CoV-2 infection or an uninfected control (not recorded which). The specimen was whole blood. DNA of the CDR3: TGTGCCACCAGACGGGACAGGGGGCGCAATCAGCCCCAGCATTTT. Encoded protein: CATRRDRGRNQPQHF.